The rows below give T cell receptor beta chains drawn from one sample of a study of T cell changes during pregnancy in multiple sclerosis. Clones were sequenced by immunoSEQ multiplex PCR, and TCRdb holds only the in-frame ones, with some missing. The data contain 25,000 to 35,000 clones, over 65% of them seen just once; the ten biggest clones take up 6.5% to 9.5%. Sample: CD8+ T cells from peripheral blood mononuclear cells, taken after pregnancy. The receptors were gathered from a female donor with multiple sclerosis, enrolled in a pregnancy study. CDR3s include the opening cysteine and the closing phenylalanine or tryptophan. A D gene is named only where the DNA matches it firmly. Expanded clones are given a class, and other clones once, few, many or no size at all.

D	V	J	size	DNA	CDR3
-	TRBV28	TRBJ2-1	-	TGTGCCAGCAGTTCATGGGGCCGAGGGTACAATGAGCAGTTCTTC	CASSSWGRGYNEQFF
-	TRBV7-9	TRBJ2-7	few	TGTGCCAGCAGCCCCGATTTCAGGGTATACGAGCAGTACTTC	CASSPDFRVYEQYF
TRBD1	TRBV10-1	TRBJ1-5	-	TGCGCCAGCAGTTACGACAGGGTAAGGCAGCCCCAGCATTTT	CASSYDRVRQPQHF
TRBD1	TRBV6-1	TRBJ2-7	-	TGTGCCAGCAGTGAATACAGGGGCAGGTACGAGCAGTACTTC	CASSEYRGRYEQYF
-	TRBV1	TRBJ2-1	-	TGCACCAGCAGCCAGACTAGCGGGGGCCTCAATGAGCAGTTCTTC	CTSSQTSGGLNEQFF
-	TRBV27	TRBJ1-6	few	TGTGCCAGCAGTTTTGGGGGGAGCATGAATTCACCCCTCCACTTT	CASSFGGSMNSPLHF
-	TRBV6-5	TRBJ2-3	-	TGTGCCAGCAGTTATAATGGGGGGGCCACAGATACGCAGTATTTT	CASSYNGGATDTQYF
TRBD2	TRBV27	TRBJ2-1	-	TGTGCCAGCCCAACTAGCGTAGCCTACAATGAGCAGTTCTTC	CASPTSVAYNEQFF
TRBD2	TRBV19	TRBJ2-3	-	TGTGCCAGCGCCGTGTTAGGGCTAGCGGAAACTAGCACAGATACGCAGTATTTT	CASAVLGLAETSTDTQYF
-	TRBV7-2	TRBJ1-1	-	TGTGCCAGCAGCTCAGACAGTTACACTGAAGCTTTCTTT	CASSSDSYTEAFF
-	TRBV6-5	TRBJ2-3	-	TGTGCCAGCAGTCCGCGGGACAGTGGCACAGATACGCAGTATTTT	CASSPRDSGTDTQYF
-	TRBV6-1	TRBJ1-5	few	TGTGCCAGCAGTAGGAGGGTTCAAGGTCAGCCCCAGCATTTT	CASSRRVQGQPQHF
-	TRBV15	TRBJ1-2	-	TGTGCCACCAGCACAACAGGGAACTATGGCTACACCTTC	CATSTTGNYGYTF
-	TRBV5-4	TRBJ1-5	-	TGTGCCAGCATAAATCAGCCCCAGCATTTT	CASINQPQHF
-	TRBV11-2	TRBJ1-4	few	TGTGCCAGCAGCTTAGAGGAGGCGTATAATGAAAAACTGTTTTTT	CASSLEEAYNEKLFF
-	TRBV13	TRBJ1-5	-	TGTGCCAGCAGCTTAGCCCCCACAGCGGAGCCCCAGCATTTT	CASSLAPTAEPQHF
TRBD1	TRBV19	TRBJ1-2	-	TGTGCCAGTAGTGCCGGACAGGAAGCTAACTATGGCTACACCTTC	CASSAGQEANYGYTF
TRBD1	TRBV18	TRBJ1-2	-	TGTGCCAGCTCACCCTCGAAGGGACAGGGATATTATGGCTACACCTTC	CASSPSKGQGYYGYTF
-	TRBV4-3	TRBJ2-1	-	TGCGCCAGCAGCCAAGATGCAATCAGCTCCTACAATGAGCAGTTCTTC	CASSQDAISSYNEQFF
-	TRBV6-5	TRBJ1-5	-	TGTGCCAGCCCGTCTAACGGCAATCAGCCCCAGCATTTT	CASPSNGNQPQHF
TRBD2	TRBV5-1	TRBJ2-7	-	TGCGCCAGCGGGGGGGGGACTAGCGGGTCCTACGAGCAGTACTTC	CASGGGTSGSYEQYF
-	TRBV4-2	TRBJ2-2	few	TGTGCCAGCAGCCAAGTTCAGGGGAACACCGGGGAGCTGTTTTTT	CASSQVQGNTGELFF